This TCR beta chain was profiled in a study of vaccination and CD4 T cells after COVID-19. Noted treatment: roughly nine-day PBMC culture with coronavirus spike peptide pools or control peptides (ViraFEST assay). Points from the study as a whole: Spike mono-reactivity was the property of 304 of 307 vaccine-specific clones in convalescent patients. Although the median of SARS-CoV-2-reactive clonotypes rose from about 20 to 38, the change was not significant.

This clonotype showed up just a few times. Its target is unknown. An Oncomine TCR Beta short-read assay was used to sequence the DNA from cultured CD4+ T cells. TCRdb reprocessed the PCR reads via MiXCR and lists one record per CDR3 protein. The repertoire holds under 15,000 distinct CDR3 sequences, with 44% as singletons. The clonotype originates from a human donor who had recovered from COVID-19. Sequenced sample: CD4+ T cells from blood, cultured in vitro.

The CDR3 spells CASSPRTGSNTEAFF. DNA for the CDR3: TGTGCCAGCAGCCCCCGGACAGGATCGAACACTGAAGCTTTCTTT. V is TRBV7-8 and J is TRBJ1-1; 7 nucleotides align to TRBD1. Germline lookup yields CDR1 SGHVS and CDR2 FQNEAQ. J gave up 1 base and V 5 bases, and 7 bases lay outside the gene matches. The CDR3 contains 15 residues.